This entry describes one T cell receptor (beta chain). The target antigen is unknown. Extracted total RNA amounted to at least 5.5 micrograms for each sample. This CDR3 spans 14 amino acids. From germline, CDR1 is MDHEN and CDR2 SYDVKM. V lost 6 bases to trimming and J lost 3 bases, with 15 bases between them. With a J-beta primer mix and a sample-barcoded 5' primer, a second PCR ran about 6 to 11 cycles. A template-switch adaptor that had 12 random nucleotides put a tag on each cDNA molecule. TCRdb redid the calling of the 5' RACE reads with MiXCR, one entry per CDR3 protein. Here the sample spans 1,100,000 or so distinct CDR3 sequences, more than 40% being singletons. These data originate in a study of blood T cells in healthy people across ages. Overall study: About one barcoded beta molecule was captured per two T cells (by template switching). General study points: Observed TCR beta diversity showed a strong correlation with the percentage of naive T cells as measured by flow cytometry.

Sample: blood. The sequence derives from a woman between 55 and 75 years old in good health. J is TRBJ2-7 and V is TRBV28; either TRBD1 or TRBD2 may supply D (5 bases each). The CDR3 DNA reads as TGTGCCAGCAGATCGGGACCGCTCGACTACGAGCAGTACTTC. Residues: CASRSGPLDYEQYF. Supplemented by reference TRBV28 and TRBJ2-7, the full variable domain reads DVKVTQSSRYLVKRTGEKVFLECVQDMDHENMFWYRQDPGLGLRLIYFSYDVKMKEKGDIPEGYSVSREKKERFSLILESASTNQTSMYLCASRSGPLDYEQYFGPGTRLTVT.